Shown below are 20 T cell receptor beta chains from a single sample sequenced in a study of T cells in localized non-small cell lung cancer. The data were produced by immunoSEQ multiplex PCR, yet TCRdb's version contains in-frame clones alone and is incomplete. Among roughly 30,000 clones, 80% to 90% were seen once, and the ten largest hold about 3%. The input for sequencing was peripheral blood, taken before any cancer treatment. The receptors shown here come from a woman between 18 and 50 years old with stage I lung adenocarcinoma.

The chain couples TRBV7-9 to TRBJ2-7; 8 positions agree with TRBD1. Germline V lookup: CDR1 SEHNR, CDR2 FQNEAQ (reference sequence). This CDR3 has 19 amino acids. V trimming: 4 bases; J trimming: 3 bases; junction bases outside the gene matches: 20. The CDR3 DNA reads TGTGCCAGCAGCTCCAGTCCCGGGACAGGACGGACGGGAAACTACGAGCAGTACTTC. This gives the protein CASSSSPGTGRTGNYEQYF.

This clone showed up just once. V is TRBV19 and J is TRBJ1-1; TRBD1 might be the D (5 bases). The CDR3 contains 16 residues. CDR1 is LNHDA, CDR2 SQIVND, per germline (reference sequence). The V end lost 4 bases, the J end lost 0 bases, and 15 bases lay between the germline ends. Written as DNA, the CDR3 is TGTGCCAGTAGTACCCCGCGGGGGAGTATGAACACTGAAGCTTTCTTT. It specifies CASSTPRGSMNTEAFF. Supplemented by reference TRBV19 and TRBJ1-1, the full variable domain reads DGGITQSPKYLFRKEGQNVTLSCEQNLNHDAMYWYRQDPGQGLRLIYYSQIVNDFQKGDIAEGYSVSREKKESFPLTVTSAQKNPTAFYLCASSTPRGSMNTEAFFGQGTRLTVV.

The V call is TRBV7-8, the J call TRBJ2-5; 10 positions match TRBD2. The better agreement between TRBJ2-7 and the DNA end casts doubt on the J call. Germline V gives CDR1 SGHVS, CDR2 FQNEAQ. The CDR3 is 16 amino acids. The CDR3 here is CASSSAVAGGTYEQYF. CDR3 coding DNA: TGTGCCAGCAGCTCCGCGGTAGCGGGAGGCACCTACGAGCAGTACTTC.

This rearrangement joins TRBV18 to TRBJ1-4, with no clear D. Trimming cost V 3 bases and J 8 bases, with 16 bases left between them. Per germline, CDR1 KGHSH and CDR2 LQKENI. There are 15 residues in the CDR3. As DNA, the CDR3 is TGTGCCAGCTCACCCCGGGCCACGGGGTTCGAAAAACTGTTTTTT. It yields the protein CASSPRATGFEKLFF.

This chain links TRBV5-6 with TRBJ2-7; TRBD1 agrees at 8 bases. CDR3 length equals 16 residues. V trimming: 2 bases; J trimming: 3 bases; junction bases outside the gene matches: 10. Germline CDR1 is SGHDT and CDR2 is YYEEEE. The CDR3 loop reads CASSFPRQGFGYEQYF. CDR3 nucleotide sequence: TGTGCCAGCAGCTTCCCTCGACAGGGGTTTGGCTACGAGCAGTACTTC.

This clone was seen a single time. The CDR3 DNA follows: TGTGCCAGCAGTACCCTCCCGGGAGGGGAGACCCAGTACTTC. Amino acid sequence: CASSTLPGGETQYF. The chain combines TRBV28 with TRBJ2-5, with 8 bases matching TRBD2. Trimming removed 5 bases from V and 5 bases from J; junction bases left unmatched: 7. Germline V lookup: CDR1 MDHEN, CDR2 SYDVKM. The CDR3 totals 14 residues.

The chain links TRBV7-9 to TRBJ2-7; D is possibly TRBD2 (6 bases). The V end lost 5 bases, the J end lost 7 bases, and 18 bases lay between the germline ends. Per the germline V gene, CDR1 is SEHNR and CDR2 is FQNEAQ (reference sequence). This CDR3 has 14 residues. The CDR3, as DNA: TGTGCCAGCAGCCCATCCGGGGGAACGGAAGAGCAGTACTTC. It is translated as CASSPSGGTEEQYF.

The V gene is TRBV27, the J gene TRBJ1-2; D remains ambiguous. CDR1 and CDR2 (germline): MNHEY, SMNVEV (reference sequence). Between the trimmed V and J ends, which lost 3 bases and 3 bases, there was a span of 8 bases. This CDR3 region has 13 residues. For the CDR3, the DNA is TGTGCCAGCAGTTTGGAGCAGCACTATGGCTACACCTTC. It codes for CASSLEQHYGYTF.

In nucleotides, the CDR3 is TGTGCCAGCCGACTAGCGGACCCAAATGAGCAGTTCTTC. This codes for CASRLADPNEQFF. The chain recombines TRBV6-6 with TRBJ2-1, with TRBD2 identical over 9 bases. The ends lost 8 bases at V and 7 bases at J; junction bases unmatched: 6. Germline CDR1 and CDR2: MNHNY and SVGAGI (reference sequence). The CDR3 length is 13 residues.

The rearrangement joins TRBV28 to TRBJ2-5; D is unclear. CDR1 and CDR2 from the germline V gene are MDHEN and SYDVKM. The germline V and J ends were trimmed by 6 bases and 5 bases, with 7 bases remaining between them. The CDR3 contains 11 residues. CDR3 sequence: CASSIGETQYF. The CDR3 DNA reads TGTGCCAGCAGCATAGGGGAGACCCAGTACTTC.

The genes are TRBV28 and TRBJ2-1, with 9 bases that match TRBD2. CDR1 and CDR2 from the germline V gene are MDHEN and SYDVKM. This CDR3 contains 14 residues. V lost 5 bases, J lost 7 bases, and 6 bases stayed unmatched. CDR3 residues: CASSRLAGWNEQFF. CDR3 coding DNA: TGTGCCAGCAGTAGGCTAGCGGGGTGGAATGAGCAGTTCTTC. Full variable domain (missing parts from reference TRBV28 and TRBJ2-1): DVKVTQSSRYLVKRTGEKVFLECVQDMDHENMFWYRQDPGLGLRLIYFSYDVKMKEKGDIPEGYSVSREKKERFSLILESASTNQTSMYLCASSRLAGWNEQFFGPGTRLTVL.

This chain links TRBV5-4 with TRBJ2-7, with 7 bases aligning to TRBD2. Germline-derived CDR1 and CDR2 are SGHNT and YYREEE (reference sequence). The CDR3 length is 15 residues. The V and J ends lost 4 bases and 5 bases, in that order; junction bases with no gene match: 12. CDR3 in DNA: TGTGCCAGCAGCCTCTTGGGCGGGAGAGTAGACGAGCAGTACTTC. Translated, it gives CASSLLGGRVDEQYF.

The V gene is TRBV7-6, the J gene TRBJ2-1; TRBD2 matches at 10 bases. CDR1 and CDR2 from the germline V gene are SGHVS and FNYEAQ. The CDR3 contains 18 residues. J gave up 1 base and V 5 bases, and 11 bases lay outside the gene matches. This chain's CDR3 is CASSPGGIAGGSYNEQFF. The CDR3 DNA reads TGTGCCAGCAGCCCAGGTGGGATAGCGGGAGGTTCCTACAATGAGCAGTTCTTC.

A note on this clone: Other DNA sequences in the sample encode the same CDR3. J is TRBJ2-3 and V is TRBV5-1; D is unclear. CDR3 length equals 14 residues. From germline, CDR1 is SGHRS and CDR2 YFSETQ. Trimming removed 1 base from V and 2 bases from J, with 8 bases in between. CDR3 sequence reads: CASSLSSYTDTQYF. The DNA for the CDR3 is TGCGCCAGCAGCTTGTCATCATACACAGATACGCAGTATTTT. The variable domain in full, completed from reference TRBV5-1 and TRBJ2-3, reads KAGVTQTPRYLIKTRGQQVTLSCSPISGHRSVSWYQQTPGQGLQFLFEYFSETQRNKGNFPGRFSGRQFSNSRSEMNVSTLELGDSALYLCASSLSSYTDTQYFGPGTRLTVL.

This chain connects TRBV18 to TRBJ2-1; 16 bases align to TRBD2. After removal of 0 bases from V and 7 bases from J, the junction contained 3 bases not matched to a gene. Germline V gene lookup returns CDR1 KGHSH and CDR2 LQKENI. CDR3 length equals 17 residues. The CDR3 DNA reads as TGTGCCAGCTCACCACCGGGACTAGCGGGAGGGGGTAATGAGCAGTTCTTC. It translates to CASSPPGLAGGGNEQFF. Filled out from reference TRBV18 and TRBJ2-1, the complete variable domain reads NAGVMQNPRHLVRRRGQEARLRCSPMKGHSHVYWYRQLPEEGLKFMVYLQKENIIDESGMPKERFSAEFPKEGPSILRIQQVVRGDSAAYFCASSPPGLAGGGNEQFFGPGTRLTVL.

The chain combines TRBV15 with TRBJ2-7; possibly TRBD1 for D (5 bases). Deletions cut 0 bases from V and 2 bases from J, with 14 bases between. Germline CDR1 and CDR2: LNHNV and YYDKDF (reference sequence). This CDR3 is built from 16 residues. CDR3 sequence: CATSRDQGRRTYEQYF. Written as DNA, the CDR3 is TGTGCCACCAGCAGAGATCAGGGCAGACGTACCTACGAGCAGTACTTC.

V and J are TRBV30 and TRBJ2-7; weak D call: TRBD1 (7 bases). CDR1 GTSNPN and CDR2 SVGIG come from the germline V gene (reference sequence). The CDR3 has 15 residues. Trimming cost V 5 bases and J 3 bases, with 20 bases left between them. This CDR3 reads CAWSTRGQPLYEQYF. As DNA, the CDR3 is TGTGCCTGGTCCACGCGGGGACAGCCCCTCTACGAGCAGTACTTC.

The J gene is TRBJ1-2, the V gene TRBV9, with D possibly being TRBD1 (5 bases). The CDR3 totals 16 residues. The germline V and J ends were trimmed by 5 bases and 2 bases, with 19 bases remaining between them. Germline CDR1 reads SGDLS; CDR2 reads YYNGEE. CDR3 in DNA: TGTGCCAGCAGGGTTGTTGGACAAGGTGAAAACTATGGCTACACCTTC. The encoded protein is CASRVVGQGENYGYTF.

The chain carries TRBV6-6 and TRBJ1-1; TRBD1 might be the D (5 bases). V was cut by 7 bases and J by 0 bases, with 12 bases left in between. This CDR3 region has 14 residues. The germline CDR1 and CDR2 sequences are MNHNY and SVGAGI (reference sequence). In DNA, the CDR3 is TGTGCCAGCACCCTCGGGGGAATGAACACTGAAGCTTTCTTT. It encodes CASTLGGMNTEAFF.

The CDR3, as DNA: TGCGCCAGCAGCAGGGACTCGAGCTCCTACAATGAGCAGTTCTTC. Encoded protein: CASSRDSSSYNEQFF. The rearrangement joins TRBV5-1 to TRBJ2-1; weak D call: TRBD2 (6 bases). CDR3 length equals 15 residues. Germline V CDR1 and CDR2: SGHRS, YFSETQ. Trimming shortened V by 4 bases and J by 0 bases, and 11 bases separated the two germline ends.